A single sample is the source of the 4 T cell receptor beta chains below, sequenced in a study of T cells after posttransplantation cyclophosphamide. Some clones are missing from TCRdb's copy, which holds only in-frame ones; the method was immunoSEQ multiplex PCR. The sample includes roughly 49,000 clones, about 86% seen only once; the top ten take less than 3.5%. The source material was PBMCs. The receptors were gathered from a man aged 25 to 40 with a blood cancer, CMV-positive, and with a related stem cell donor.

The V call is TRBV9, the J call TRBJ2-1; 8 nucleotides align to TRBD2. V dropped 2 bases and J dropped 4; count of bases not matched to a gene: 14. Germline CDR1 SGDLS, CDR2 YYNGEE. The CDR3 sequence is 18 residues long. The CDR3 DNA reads TGTGCCAGCAGCGTGGGGGGGCCTAGCGGGTGGCCTTACAATGAGCAGTTCTTC. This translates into CASSVGGPSGWPYNEQFF.

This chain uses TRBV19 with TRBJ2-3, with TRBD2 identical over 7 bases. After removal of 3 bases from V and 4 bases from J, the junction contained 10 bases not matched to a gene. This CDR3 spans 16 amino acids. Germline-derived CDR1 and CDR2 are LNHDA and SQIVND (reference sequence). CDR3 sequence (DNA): TGTGCCAGTAGTATTGGGCGGGAGCCGGGTCCAGATACGCAGTATTTT. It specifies CASSIGREPGPDTQYF.

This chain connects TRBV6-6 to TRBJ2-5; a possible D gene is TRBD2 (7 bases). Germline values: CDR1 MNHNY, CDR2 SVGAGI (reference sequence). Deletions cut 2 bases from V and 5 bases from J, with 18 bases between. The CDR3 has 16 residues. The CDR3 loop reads CASSYKRKGGQETQYF. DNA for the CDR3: TGTGCCAGCAGTTACAAGAGGAAGGGGGGGCAGGAGACCCAGTACTTC.

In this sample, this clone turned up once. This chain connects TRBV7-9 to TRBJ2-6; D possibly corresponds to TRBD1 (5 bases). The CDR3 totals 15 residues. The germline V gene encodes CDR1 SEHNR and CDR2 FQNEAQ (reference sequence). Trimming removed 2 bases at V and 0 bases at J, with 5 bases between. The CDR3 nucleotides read TGTGCCAGCAGCTTAAGGGGCTCTGGGGCCAACGTCCTGACTTTC. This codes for CASSLRGSGANVLTF.